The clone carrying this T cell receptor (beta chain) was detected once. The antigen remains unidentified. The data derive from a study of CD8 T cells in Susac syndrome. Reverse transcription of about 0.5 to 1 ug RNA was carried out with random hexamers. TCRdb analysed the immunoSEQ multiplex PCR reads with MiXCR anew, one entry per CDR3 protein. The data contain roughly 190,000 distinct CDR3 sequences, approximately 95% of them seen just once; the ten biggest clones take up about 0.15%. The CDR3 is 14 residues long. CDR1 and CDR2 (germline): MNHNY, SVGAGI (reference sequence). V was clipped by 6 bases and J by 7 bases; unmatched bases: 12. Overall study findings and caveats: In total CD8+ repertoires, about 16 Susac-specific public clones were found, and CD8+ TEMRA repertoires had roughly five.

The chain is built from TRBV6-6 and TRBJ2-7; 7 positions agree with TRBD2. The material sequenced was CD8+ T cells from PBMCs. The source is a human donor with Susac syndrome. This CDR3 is CASSPSLRGEEQYF. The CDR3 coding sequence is TGTGCCAGCAGCCCTTCGTTACGGGGGGAAGAGCAGTACTTC.